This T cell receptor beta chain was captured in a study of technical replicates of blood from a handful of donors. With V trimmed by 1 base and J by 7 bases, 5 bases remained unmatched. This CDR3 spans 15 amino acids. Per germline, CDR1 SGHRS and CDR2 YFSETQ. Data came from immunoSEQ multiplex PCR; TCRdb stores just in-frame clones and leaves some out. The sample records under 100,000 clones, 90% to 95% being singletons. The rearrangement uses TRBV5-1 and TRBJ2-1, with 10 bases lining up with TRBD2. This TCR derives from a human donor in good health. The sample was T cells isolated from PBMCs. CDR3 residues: CASSLSSGRGNEQFF. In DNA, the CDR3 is TGCGCCAGCAGCTTGTCTAGCGGGAGAGGGAATGAGCAGTTCTTC.